The T cell receptor (beta chain) described here comes from a study of cytomegalovirus exposure and HLA in healthy donors. Points from the study as a whole: A classifier reportedly called cytomegalovirus status with high sensitivity and specificity. As a later analysis showed, a missense DCLRE1C variant was linked to trimming of TCR beta V- and J-genes. Among the most significant clusters, several appeared linked to common viral pathogens in a later analysis.

The CDR3 length is 15 residues. V was clipped by 5 bases and J by 0 bases; unmatched bases: 6. Germline V lookup: CDR1 SSHAT, CDR2 FNYEAQ (reference sequence). In the PCR, 60 Vbeta and 13 Jbeta primers were used. Methods used by the authors: Later reanalysis found around 84 million unique TCR beta chains, 10 million to 12 million of them shared. Repertoires were generated with immunoSEQ multiplex PCR, while TCRdb's copy carries only in-frame clones and drops some. The V and J calls and the clone size are those of that table, but D and trimming were determined from the DNA. The table has 150,000 to 200,000 clones, over 75% seen once. This clone occurred a few times. Its antigen is currently unknown.

This sequence originates from a human donor in good health. The sample taken for sequencing was PBMCs. This chain links TRBV7-7 with TRBJ2-7, with 8 bases aligning to TRBD1. The CDR3 region is CASSPRQGSSYEQYF. The DNA for the CDR3 is TGTGCCAGCAGCCCCCGACAGGGGAGCTCCTACGAGCAGTACTTC.